The present T cell receptor (beta chain) was sequenced within a study of cytomegalovirus exposure and HLA in healthy donors. The V segment lost 2 bases and the J segment 5 bases; nucleotides outside the gene matches: 2. The CDR3 loop spans 15 amino acids. The germline V gene encodes CDR1 SGHAT and CDR2 FQDESV (reference sequence). Use of 60 Vbeta and 13 Jbeta primers characterized the PCR. Assay: immunoSEQ multiplex PCR; the TCRdb copy retains only in-frame clones and omits some. The data hold approximately 99,000 clones, with about three quarters observed a single time. Sequencing used PBMCs. This clonotype originated in a man in his forties in good health and CMV-seronegative. The J gene is TRBJ2-5, the V gene TRBV11-1; TRBD2 aligns across 13 bases. CDR3 loop: CASSLTSGGAETQYF. For the CDR3, the DNA is TGTGCCAGCAGCTTAACTAGCGGGGGGGCGGAGACCCAGTACTTC.